The clone carrying this T cell receptor beta chain was seen only a few times. Antigen specificity is unknown. These data are taken from a study of shared clonotypes between healthy human individuals. Whole-study results and caveats: The naive CD4 repertoires of several donors were compared, and 5% to 6.5% of clonotypes were shared.

Sequencing used immunoSEQ multiplex PCR; TCRdb keeps in-frame clones, though not all of them. The table lists 2.3 million or so clones, approximately 93% of them singletons, with about 0.41% in the top ten. In germline, CDR1 is SNHLY, CDR2 FYNNEI. Trimming took off 6 bases at V and 11 bases at J, with 13 bases between the two ends. The length of the CDR3 is 11 residues. V gene TRBV2 combines with J gene TRBJ1-1; D remains unclear. The sequencing sample was made of naive CD4+ T cells from PBMCs. Subset defined: CD45RA+ positively selected. This TCR derives from a man between 18 and 35 years old in good health. Some clones in this sample may be carry-over from other donors' samples. The CDR3 reads CASRLGIEAFF. In DNA, the CDR3 is TGTGCCAGCAGGCTGGGCATTGAGGCTTTCTTT.